This T cell receptor (beta chain) originates from a study of beta chain features in type 1 diabetes. This clone has more than one count but fewer than ten. Since all of the isolated RNA was reverse transcribed, expressed TCRB transcripts were what got sequenced. The table came from immunoSEQ multiplex PCR; TCRdb's copy has only in-frame clones and leaves some out. This sample has 140,000 or so clones, with 10% found just once. V lost 3 bases and J lost 8, with 11 bases in between. CDR1 and CDR2 (germline): SGHTA, FQGNSA. CDR3 length: 14 amino acids. Input material: naive CD4+ T cells from blood. V usage is TRBV7-2 and J usage is TRBJ1-6; possibly TRBD1 for D (6 bases). This TCR came from a young man in good health. The CDR3 DNA reads as TGTGCCAGCAGCTTGACAGGTCCGGATTCACCCCTCCACTTT. Translating gives CASSLTGPDSPLHF. Full variable domain (rest looked up from reference TRBV7-2 and TRBJ1-6): GAGVSQSPSNKVTEKGKDVELRCDPISGHTALYWYRQSLGQGLEFLIYFQGNSAPDKSGLPSDRFSAERTGGSVSTLTIQRTQQEDSAVYLCASSLTGPDSPLHFGNGTRLTVT.